The 21 T cell receptor beta chains below all came from one sample that was sequenced in a study of blood T cell repertoires in COVID-19. The method was immunoSEQ multiplex PCR; TCRdb's version includes in-frame clones alone and lacks a portion of them. The sample records a few hundred thousand clones, around 90% being singletons. Sequencing used peripheral blood. These receptors were collected from a woman in her 30s with COVID-19, enrolled during active disease.

This sequence joins TRBV5-1 and TRBJ2-7; D is perhaps TRBD1 (6 bases). The V gene lost 4 bases and the J gene lost 3 bases, with 14 bases spanning the gap. Germline loops: CDR1 SGHRS, CDR2 YFSETQ. This CDR3 comprises 14 residues. The CDR3 protein is CASSRGTDLYEQYF. DNA of the CDR3: TGCGCCAGCAGCAGGGGGACCGACCTCTACGAGCAGTACTTC.

This chain joins TRBV7-2 and TRBJ1-5; TRBD1 matches 10 bases. The CDR3 length is 17 residues. The germline gives CDR1 SGHTA, CDR2 FQGNSA. J gave up 6 bases and V 4 bases, and 12 bases lay outside the gene matches. This CDR3 is CASSSGTGVATGQPQHF. The DNA for the CDR3 is TGTGCCAGCAGCTCCGGGACAGGGGTGGCCACGGGTCAGCCCCAGCATTTT.

The chain uses TRBV15 and TRBJ1-2; a weak D match, TRBD1 (5 bases). Germline CDR1 is LNHNV and CDR2 is YYDKDF (reference sequence). V was trimmed by 0 bases and J by 2 bases, leaving 7 bases between them. CDR3 length equals 14 residues. The CDR3 nucleotides read TGTGCCACCAGCAGAGACCCAGGGAACTATGGCTACACCTTC. It translates to CATSRDPGNYGYTF.

The chain is built from TRBV5-1 and TRBJ2-3; the match to TRBD2 covers 11 bases. This CDR3 is 16 amino acids long. The V segment lost 4 bases and the J segment 4 bases; nucleotides outside the gene matches: 8. Germline lookup yields CDR1 SGHRS and CDR2 YFSETQ. CDR3 protein: CASSRGTSGSADTQYF. CDR3 coding DNA: TGCGCCAGCAGCCGAGGAACTAGCGGGAGCGCAGATACGCAGTATTTT.

This clone was seen a few times. J is TRBJ1-6 and V is TRBV6-6; a weak D match, TRBD1 (6 bases). Trimming took 2 bases from V and 5 from J, leaving 13 bases between them. Germline CDR1 is MNHNY and CDR2 is SVGAGI (reference sequence). This CDR3 has 16 amino acids. CDR3 residues: CASSYDSGADNSPLHF. The DNA of the CDR3 is TGTGCCAGCAGTTACGATTCAGGGGCTGATAATTCACCCCTCCACTTT.

This clone is labeled medium-sized (0.01 to 0.1%). The V gene is TRBV3-1 (or the pseudogene TRBV3-2), the J gene TRBJ1-2; D is perhaps TRBD1 (6 bases). The V gene lost 4 bases and the J gene lost 7 bases, with 19 bases spanning the gap. Per the germline V gene, CDR1 is LGHDT and CDR2 is YNNKEL (reference sequence). The CDR3 runs 15 residues. CDR3 nucleotide sequence: TGTGCCAGCAGCCGGGCGACAGGTTGGGTCAGTGGCTACACCTTC. Translating it yields CASSRATGWVSGYTF.

This sequence joins TRBV6-5 and TRBJ1-5, with a tentative D call TRBD1 (5 bases). The germline V gene encodes CDR1 MNHEY and CDR2 SVGAGI. V dropped 1 base and J dropped 5 bases, with 9 bases sitting between them. This CDR3 is built from 14 residues. The CDR3 DNA sequence: TGTGCCAGCAGTTACTTGGGGCTGGATCAGCCCCAGCATTTT. This encodes CASSYLGLDQPQHF.

This rearrangement joins TRBV6-1 to TRBJ2-7; D call uncertain. The germline V gene has CDR1 MNHNS and CDR2 SASEGT. Trimming took 0 bases from V and 0 from J, leaving 9 bases between them. This CDR3 is 15 amino acids long. CDR3 loop: CASSEASYSSYEQYF. The CDR3 DNA is TGTGCCAGCAGTGAAGCGTCGTATAGCTCCTACGAGCAGTACTTC.

The chain employs TRBV12-3 or TRBV12-4 and TRBJ1-1; D is unclear. The length of the CDR3 is 11 residues. Trimming cost V 8 bases and J 5 bases, with 9 bases left between them. The CDR3 is CASSPLTEAFF. In DNA, the CDR3 is TGTGCCAGCTCCCCCTTAACTGAAGCTTTCTTT.

The chain employs TRBV5-6 and TRBJ1-6, with D unresolved. CDR1 and CDR2 from the germline V gene are SGHDT and YYEEEE. Trimming took 0 bases from V and 5 from J, leaving 6 bases between them. The CDR3 length is 14 residues. The CDR3 sequence: CASSLGTNNSPLHF. CDR3 nucleotides: TGTGCCAGCAGCTTGGGAACTAATAATTCACCCCTCCACTTT. The whole variable domain, remainder taken from reference TRBV5-6 and TRBJ1-6, is DAGVTQSPTHLIKTRGQQVTLRCSPKSGHDTVSWYQQALGQGPQFIFQYYEEEERQRGNFPDRFSGHQFPNYSSELNVNALLLGDSALYLCASSLGTNNSPLHFGNGTRLTVT.

The chain recombines TRBV30 with TRBJ2-7, with a tentative D call TRBD1 (6 bases). The V gene's germline CDR1 is GTSNPN and CDR2 SVGIG (reference sequence). The CDR3 totals 14 residues. Trimming stripped 2 bases from V and 3 bases from J, with 14 bases between. The CDR3 DNA reads as TGTGCCTGGAGTTCAGGCACAGGGTTCTACGAGCAGTACTTC. It yields the protein CAWSSGTGFYEQYF.

V gene TRBV28 combines with J gene TRBJ2-1; 9 nucleotides match TRBD2. Per germline, CDR1 MDHEN and CDR2 SYDVKM. The V gene end was trimmed by 5 bases and the J gene end by 2 bases; junction bases not matched to a gene: 7. This CDR3 comprises 16 residues. In DNA form, the CDR3 reads TGTGCCAGCAGTCCGCGGGGGGGCACCCCCTACAATGAGCAGTTCTTC. Translation: CASSPRGGTPYNEQFF.

V usage is TRBV10-3 and J usage is TRBJ2-7, with D possibly TRBD2 on 6 matching bases. With 0 bases removed from V and 2 bases from J, the gap between germline ends came to 11 bases. This CDR3 region has 15 residues. Germline-derived CDR1 and CDR2 are ENHRY and SYGVKD. The CDR3 sequence: CAISESGGAPYEQYF. The CDR3 nucleotides are TGTGCCATCAGTGAGTCCGGAGGGGCACCCTACGAGCAGTACTTC.

The V call is TRBV29-1, the J call TRBJ2-7, with TRBD2 identical over 9 bases. CDR1 SQVTM and CDR2 ANQGSEA come from the germline V gene. The CDR3 has 12 amino acids. With 8 bases clipped from V and 3 bases from J, the junction kept 5 bases outside the gene matches. CDR3 DNA sequence: TGCAGCTACCAAGCGGGAGGCTACGAGCAGTACTTC. Residues: CSYQAGGYEQYF.

The sample holds a few counts of this clone. The chain joins TRBV6-1 to TRBJ1-1; 7 nucleotides align to TRBD1. The trim removed 1 base at V and 11 bases at J, leaving 10 bases unmatched. From germline, CDR1 is MNHNS and CDR2 SASEGT. The CDR3 loop spans 14 amino acids. The CDR3 nucleotides read TGTGCCAGCAGTGAAGGGACAGCCACAGGGGTGGCTTTCTTT. The encoded protein is CASSEGTATGVAFF.

The V call is TRBV27, the J call TRBJ1-4; D not resolved. Germline CDR1 reads MNHEY; CDR2 reads SMNVEV (reference sequence). The CDR3 loop spans 13 amino acids. The V gene lost 4 bases and the J gene lost 10 bases, with 13 bases spanning the gap. The CDR3 reads CASSSLEGGKLFF. The CDR3, as DNA: TGTGCCAGCAGTTCACTAGAGGGCGGAAAACTGTTTTTT.

The CDR3 sequence: CASSSDRGANQPQHF. The DNA for the CDR3 is TGTGCCAGCAGCTCCGACAGGGGAGCGAATCAGCCCCAGCATTTT. This sequence joins TRBV7-9 and TRBJ1-5, with 8 bases matching TRBD1. In germline, CDR1 is SEHNR, CDR2 FQNEAQ (reference sequence). Trimming cost V 4 bases and J 4 bases; bases outside gene matches: 6. This CDR3 is 15 amino acids long.

The rearrangement joins TRBV19 to TRBJ1-2, with D possibly being TRBD1 (6 bases). CDR3 size: 13 residues. From germline, CDR1 is LNHDA and CDR2 SQIVND (reference sequence). V lost 5 bases and J 4 bases, leaving 11 bases between the germline ends. CDR3: CASSEVRGYGYTF. The CDR3 nucleotides read TGTGCCAGTAGTGAAGTCAGGGGCTATGGCTACACCTTC.

The chain combines TRBV28 with TRBJ1-5; 8 bases are shared with TRBD1. This CDR3 is built from 14 residues. V gave up 4 bases and J gave up 6 bases; unmatched junction bases: 5. Germline loops: CDR1 MDHEN, CDR2 SYDVKM. CDR3 sequence: CASSSGQGTQPQHF. CDR3 in DNA: TGTGCCAGCAGTTCTGGACAGGGCACTCAGCCCCAGCATTTT.

The chain employs TRBV7-9 and TRBJ2-5; 7 bases fit TRBD1. Germline CDR1 and CDR2: SEHNR and FQNEAQ (reference sequence). This CDR3 comprises 13 residues. V lost 5 bases, J lost 5 bases, and 5 bases stayed unmatched. CDR3: CASSTTGRETQYF. The DNA of the CDR3 is TGTGCCAGCAGCACGACAGGGCGGGAGACCCAGTACTTC.

The chain couples TRBV20-1 to TRBJ2-3; D might be TRBD2 (6 bases). The V gene lost 3 bases and the J gene lost 2 bases, with 24 bases spanning the gap. CDR3 length: 18 amino acids. Germline CDR1 reads DFQATT; CDR2 reads SNEGSKA (reference sequence). The DNA of the CDR3 is TGCAGTGCTAGTAAAAATAGCGGTCTAGATTTAGTCACAGATACGCAGTATTTT. Amino acids: CSASKNSGLDLVTDTQYF.